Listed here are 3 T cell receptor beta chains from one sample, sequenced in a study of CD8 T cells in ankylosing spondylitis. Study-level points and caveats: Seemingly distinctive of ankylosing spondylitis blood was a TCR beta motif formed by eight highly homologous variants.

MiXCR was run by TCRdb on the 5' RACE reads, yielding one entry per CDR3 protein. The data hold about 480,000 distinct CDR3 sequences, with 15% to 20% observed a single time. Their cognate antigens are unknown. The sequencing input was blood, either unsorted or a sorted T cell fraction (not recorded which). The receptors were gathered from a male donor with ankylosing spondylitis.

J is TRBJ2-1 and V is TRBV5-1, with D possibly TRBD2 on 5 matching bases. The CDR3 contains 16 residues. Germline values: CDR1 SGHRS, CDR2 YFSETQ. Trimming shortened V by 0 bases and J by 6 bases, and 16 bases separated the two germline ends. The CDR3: CASSLAFIGGLNEQFF. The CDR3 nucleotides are TGCGCCAGCAGCTTGGCCTTCATCGGCGGGCTCAATGAGCAGTTCTTC.

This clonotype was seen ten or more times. This CDR3 is CASSANRAGAGANVLTF. CDR3 DNA: TGTGCCAGCAGTGCGAACAGGGCAGGGGCTGGGGCCAACGTCCTGACTTTC. The chain uses TRBV2 and TRBJ2-6; D perhaps matches TRBD1 (6 bases). This CDR3 is built from 17 residues. Deletions cut 4 bases from V and 2 bases from J, with 15 bases between. CDR1 and CDR2 (germline): SNHLY, FYNNEI.

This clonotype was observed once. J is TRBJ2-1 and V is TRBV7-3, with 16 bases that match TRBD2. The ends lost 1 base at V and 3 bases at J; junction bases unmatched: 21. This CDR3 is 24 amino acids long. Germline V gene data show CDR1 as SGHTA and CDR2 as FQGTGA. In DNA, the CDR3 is TGTGCCAGCAGCTTAAGACAGGGAATTCCGGGACTAGCGGGAGGGCCGAGCCTCTACAATGAGCAGTTCTTC. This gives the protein CASSLRQGIPGLAGGPSLYNEQFF.